The 29 T cell receptor beta chains below all came from one sample that was sequenced in a study of cytomegalovirus exposure and HLA in healthy donors. The table came from immunoSEQ multiplex PCR; TCRdb's copy has only in-frame clones and leaves some out. The sample comprises about 180,000 clones, around 86% of which are singletons, and under 3.5% rests with the top ten. Sequenced sample: PBMCs. These receptors were obtained from a man younger than 35 in good health and CMV-seropositive.

This clone was observed a few times. V and J are TRBV5-6 and TRBJ2-3, with TRBD2 identical over 10 bases. Germline CDR1 and CDR2: SGHDT and YYEEEE. Trimming at V came to 4 bases and at J to 3 bases, leaving 14 bases not matched to a gene. The CDR3 has 18 residues. In DNA, the CDR3 is TGTGCCAGCAGCCCAGGCCTGCTAGCGGGAGTGAGGACAGATACGCAGTATTTT. It specifies CASSPGLLAGVRTDTQYF.

This clone was observed a single time. The chain has TRBV7-9 and TRBJ2-7, with D possibly matching TRBD2 (5 bases). Trimming took off 3 bases at V and 2 bases at J, with 5 bases between the two ends. CDR3 length: 12 amino acids. CDR1 and CDR2 (germline): SEHNR, FQNEAQ (reference sequence). In DNA form, the CDR3 reads TGTGCCAGCAGCTTCGGGGCCTACGAGCAGTACTTC. Amino acid sequence: CASSFGAYEQYF. The full variable domain, in which reference TRBV7-9 and TRBJ2-7 provide the parts outside the CDR3, is DTGVSQNPRHKITKRGQNVTFRCDPISEHNRLYWYRQTLGQGPEFLTYFQNEAQLEKSRLLSDRFSAERPKGSFSTLEIQRTEQGDSAMYLCASSFGAYEQYFGPGTRLTVT.

This rearrangement joins TRBV4-1 to TRBJ2-1; 7 bases are a match to TRBD2. CDR1 and CDR2 from the germline V gene are MGHRA and YSYEKL. CDR3 length: 14 residues. With 1 base clipped from V and 10 bases from J, the junction kept 7 bases outside the gene matches. The CDR3: CASSQGSAGDEQFF. CDR3 DNA: TGCGCCAGCAGCCAAGGTTCGGCGGGGGACGAGCAGTTCTTC.

The J gene is TRBJ2-3, the V gene TRBV7-2; D call uncertain. CDR3 length: 14 amino acids. Trimming cost V 6 bases and J 2 bases, with 12 bases left between them. Germline V CDR1 and CDR2: SGHTA, FQGNSA. The CDR3 bases are TGTGCCAGCAGTCGGTACAGCAACACAGATACGCAGTATTTT. Its translation is CASSRYSNTDTQYF.

The chain uses TRBV9 and TRBJ2-1, with TRBD2 as a possible D gene (7 bases). Germline lookup yields CDR1 SGDLS and CDR2 YYNGEE. Trimming took off 3 bases at V and 2 bases at J, with 15 bases between the two ends. The CDR3 totals 16 residues. CDR3 DNA sequence: TGTGCCAGCAGCGCTCCCGAGGGGGGGGCCTACAATGAGCAGTTCTTC. Translation gives CASSAPEGGAYNEQFF.

V is TRBV7-9 and J is TRBJ2-5; 12 bases align to TRBD2. The trim removed 5 bases at V and 5 bases at J, leaving 15 bases unmatched. The CDR3 has 18 residues. Germline assignment: CDR1 SEHNR and CDR2 FQNEAQ (reference sequence). The CDR3 loop reads CASSLLMTSGGRGETQYF. The CDR3 bases are TGTGCCAGCAGCCTCCTCATGACTAGCGGGGGCCGGGGGGAGACCCAGTACTTC.

This clone was observed at least ten times. The chain links TRBV11-2 to TRBJ2-7; the D gene is possibly TRBD2 (5 bases). Germline V gene data show CDR1 as SGHAT and CDR2 as FQNNGV. The CDR3 is 14 amino acids. Trimming took 1 base from V and 6 from J, leaving 13 bases between them. CDR3 sequence: CASSLGRTGFEQYF. CDR3 nucleotide sequence: TGTGCCAGCAGCTTAGGGAGGACCGGGTTCGAGCAGTACTTC.

V usage is TRBV5-6 and J usage is TRBJ1-2; no firm D call. The CDR3 is 13 amino acids. V was cut by 0 bases and J by 4 bases, with 7 bases left in between. The V gene's germline CDR1 is SGHDT and CDR2 YYEEEE. For the CDR3, the DNA is TGTGCCAGCAGCTTGGATGGGCGCTATGGCTACACCTTC. Protein product: CASSLDGRYGYTF.

The chain has TRBV7-9 and TRBJ1-1, with D unresolved. Germline V gene lookup returns CDR1 SEHNR and CDR2 FQNEAQ (reference sequence). Trimming left V 5 bases short and J 7 bases short, with 11 bases between. The CDR3 length is 12 residues. CDR3 sequence (DNA): TGTGCCAGCAGCCCCTCGGCAGGTGAAGCTTTCTTT. It encodes CASSPSAGEAFF.

This rearrangement joins TRBV19 to TRBJ2-7; 7 positions match TRBD2. This CDR3 is built from 15 residues. Germline trimming cut 3 bases from V and 1 base from J; bases unmatched to any gene: 6. In germline, CDR1 is LNHDA, CDR2 SQIVND (reference sequence). The CDR3 loop reads CASSITGGPSYEQYF. The CDR3 nucleotides are TGTGCCAGTAGTATTACGGGGGGACCTTCCTACGAGCAGTACTTC.

The V call is TRBV5-1, the J call TRBJ1-2; a possible D gene is TRBD1 (6 bases). V was clipped by 3 bases and J by 5 bases, with 17 bases between them. The CDR3 length is 15 residues. Per germline, CDR1 SGHRS and CDR2 YFSETQ. CDR3 coding DNA: TGCGCCAGCAGCTCATCGGTGGGAGGGGGATATGGCTACACCTTC. Amino acids: CASSSSVGGGYGYTF. The full variable domain, its missing parts supplied by reference TRBV5-1 and TRBJ1-2, is KAGVTQTPRYLIKTRGQQVTLSCSPISGHRSVSWYQQTPGQGLQFLFEYFSETQRNKGNFPGRFSGRQFSNSRSEMNVSTLELGDSALYLCASSSSVGGGYGYTFGSGTRLTVV.

This rearrangement joins TRBV9 to TRBJ2-3; TRBD1 agrees at 8 bases. Losses at the gene ends were 2 bases for V and 4 bases for J; bases not matched to a gene: 6. Germline V CDR1 and CDR2: SGDLS, YYNGEE. The CDR3 has 15 amino acids. DNA of the CDR3: TGTGCCAGCAGCGTCGCCAGGGGGCATGCAGATACGCAGTATTTT. Translated: CASSVARGHADTQYF.

This rearrangement joins TRBV2 to TRBJ2-3, with a possible D match to TRBD2 (5 bases). CDR1 is SNHLY, CDR2 FYNNEI, per germline. The CDR3 consists of 13 residues. The V end was cut by 7 bases, the J end by 0 bases, with 8 bases between. The CDR3 loop reads CASTWTSTDTQYF. As DNA, the CDR3 is TGTGCCAGCACCTGGACTAGCACAGATACGCAGTATTTT.

CDR3 amino acids: CASRSPGLAGALSYNEQFF. The CDR3, as DNA: TGTGCCAGCAGATCGCCAGGACTAGCGGGAGCGCTTTCCTACAATGAGCAGTTCTTC. V and J are TRBV7-9 and TRBJ2-1; 13 bases are shared with TRBD2. This CDR3 contains 19 residues. Germline CDR1 and CDR2: SEHNR and FQNEAQ (reference sequence). The J segment lost 1 base and the V segment lost 6 bases, leaving 12 bases of the junction unmatched.

The V gene is TRBV7-9, the J gene TRBJ2-7, with D tentatively TRBD1 (5 bases). V lost 4 bases to trimming and J lost 6 bases, with 16 bases between them. The CDR3 is 14 amino acids. Germline V gene sequence: CDR1 SEHNR, CDR2 FQNEAQ (reference sequence). The CDR3 region is CASSSSGHALEQYF. As DNA, the CDR3 is TGTGCCAGCAGCTCCTCAGGACATGCTCTCGAGCAGTACTTC.

In its sample, this clone was seen once. The chain joins TRBV6-1 to TRBJ2-7; no reliable D call. This CDR3 comprises 12 residues. Germline V gene sequence: CDR1 MNHNS, CDR2 SASEGT. Deletions cut 6 bases from V and 2 bases from J, with 8 bases between. The CDR3 DNA follows: TGTGCCAGCAGCGACACCCCCTACGAGCAGTACTTC. This sequence encodes CASSDTPYEQYF.

V usage is TRBV4-1 and J usage is TRBJ2-4, with 7 bases lining up with TRBD1. The CDR3 covers 17 residues. The trim removed 2 bases at V and 4 bases at J, leaving 11 bases unmatched. The germline V gene has CDR1 MGHRA and CDR2 YSYEKL. CDR3 in DNA: TGCGCCAGCAGCCAATTGGTAGGGGGCTGGGGGAAAAACATTCAGTACTTC. Encoded protein: CASSQLVGGWGKNIQYF.

The rearrangement links TRBV7-9 to TRBJ2-3; D remains unclear. Germline V gene sequence: CDR1 SEHNR, CDR2 FQNEAQ (reference sequence). The length of the CDR3 is 14 residues. Trimming removed 5 bases at V and 2 bases at J, with 11 bases between. The CDR3 sequence is CASSQSENTDTQYF. CDR3 DNA: TGTGCCAGCAGCCAAAGCGAAAACACAGATACGCAGTATTTT.

The genes are TRBV28 and TRBJ1-2, with 7 bases matching TRBD1. V shed 5 bases and J 5 bases; nucleotides not matched to a gene: 8. Germline values: CDR1 MDHEN, CDR2 SYDVKM. The CDR3 is 14 amino acids. The chain's CDR3 is CASSGDSHVYGYTF. The DNA for the CDR3 is TGTGCCAGCAGTGGGGACAGCCATGTTTATGGCTACACCTTC.

V is TRBV18 and J is TRBJ1-2; D perhaps matches TRBD1 (6 bases). CDR3 length equals 15 residues. Trimming took 2 bases from V and 3 from J, leaving 13 bases between them. Germline CDR1 reads KGHSH; CDR2 reads LQKENI. CDR3 region: CASSPGGHDYYGYTF. For the CDR3, the DNA is TGTGCCAGCTCACCAGGGGGACACGATTACTATGGCTACACCTTC.

The V call is TRBV9, the J call TRBJ2-5; 9 nucleotides agree with TRBD1. The CDR3 has 16 amino acids. In germline, CDR1 is SGDLS, CDR2 YYNGEE. With V trimmed by 3 bases and J by 2 bases, 8 bases remained unmatched. Here the CDR3 DNA reads TGTGCCAGCAGCGCACCAACAGGGGGCCTGCAAGAGACCCAGTACTTC. Translation gives CASSAPTGGLQETQYF.

The rearrangement joins TRBV15 to TRBJ1-1; D gene uncertain. CDR1 and CDR2 (germline): LNHNV, YYDKDF (reference sequence). This CDR3 comprises 13 residues. Trimming took off 5 bases at V and 0 bases at J, with 7 bases between the two ends. The CDR3 sequence: CATSPRMNTEAFF. The CDR3 DNA follows: TGTGCCACCAGCCCGAGGATGAACACTGAAGCTTTCTTT.

The DNA for the CDR3 is TGTGCCAGCACCGACACCCCAGGGTCCGGGGAAGCTTTCTTT. It codes for CASTDTPGSGEAFF. V usage is TRBV6-5 and J usage is TRBJ1-1, with TRBD1 as a possible D gene (5 bases). There are 14 residues in the CDR3. The V gene's germline CDR1 is MNHEY and CDR2 SVGAGI. V gave up 7 bases and J gave up 8 bases, with 20 bases separating them.

This clone was observed a few times. V is TRBV9 and J is TRBJ1-2, with 7 bases fitting TRBD1. With V trimmed by 4 bases and J by 7 bases, 16 bases remained unmatched. Germline-derived CDR1 and CDR2 are SGDLS and YYNGEE. The CDR3 runs to 16 residues. Here the CDR3 reads CASSPRTGDAGSGYTF. The CDR3 DNA is TGTGCCAGCAGCCCCCGCACAGGGGACGCGGGATCTGGCTACACCTTC.

Only one count was recorded for this clone. CDR3 region: CASSLPLNEQFF. The CDR3 nucleotides are TGTGCCAGCAGCTTACCTCTCAATGAGCAGTTCTTC. This chain connects TRBV7-2 to TRBJ2-1, with D unresolved. V gave up 2 bases and J gave up 6 bases, with 5 bases separating them. Germline CDR1 SGHTA, CDR2 FQGNSA. The CDR3 is 12 residues long. The variable domain in full, with the rest retrieved from reference TRBV7-2 and TRBJ2-1, is GAGVSQSPSNKVTEKGKDVELRCDPISGHTALYWYRQSLGQGLEFLIYFQGNSAPDKSGLPSDRFSAERTGGSVSTLTIQRTQQEDSAVYLCASSLPLNEQFFGPGTRLTVL.

The CDR3 DNA reads TGTGCCAGCACGTCTACAGGGGGCAAGACCGGGGAGCTGTTTTTT. This encodes CASTSTGGKTGELFF. V usage is TRBV9 and J usage is TRBJ2-2, with TRBD1 matching 9 bases. The CDR3 totals 15 residues. Losses at the gene ends were 6 bases for V and 5 bases for J; bases not matched to a gene: 8. Germline V gene sequence: CDR1 SGDLS, CDR2 YYNGEE.

The J gene is TRBJ1-2, the V gene TRBV11-2; 8 nucleotides align to TRBD1. Per the germline V gene, CDR1 is SGHAT and CDR2 is FQNNGV. The CDR3 spans 13 residues. V lost 5 bases and J lost 8; bases outside the gene matches: 7. Here the CDR3 reads CASSLRQGSGYTF. The CDR3 region has the DNA TGTGCCAGCAGCCTTAGACAGGGGAGCGGCTACACCTTC.

The chain combines TRBV12-5 with TRBJ2-1; a weak D match, TRBD2 (6 bases). In germline, CDR1 is LGHNT, CDR2 FRNRAP. V gave up 0 bases and J gave up 4 bases, with 22 bases separating them. This CDR3 spans 19 amino acids. CDR3: CASGLVHLEGPREYNEQFF. The CDR3 bases are TGTGCTAGTGGTTTGGTACATTTGGAGGGCCCCAGGGAGTACAATGAGCAGTTCTTC.

This clone was seen only a few times. V and J are TRBV6-1 and TRBJ1-5; the match to TRBD1 covers 7 bases. The CDR3 runs 15 residues. J was trimmed by 5 bases and V by 4 bases; bases with no gene match: 8. Germline V gene sequence: CDR1 MNHNS, CDR2 SASEGT. The DNA for the CDR3 is TGTGCCAGCAGTGGGGCAACAGGGGATTATCAGCCCCAGCATTTT. Amino acid sequence: CASSGATGDYQPQHF.